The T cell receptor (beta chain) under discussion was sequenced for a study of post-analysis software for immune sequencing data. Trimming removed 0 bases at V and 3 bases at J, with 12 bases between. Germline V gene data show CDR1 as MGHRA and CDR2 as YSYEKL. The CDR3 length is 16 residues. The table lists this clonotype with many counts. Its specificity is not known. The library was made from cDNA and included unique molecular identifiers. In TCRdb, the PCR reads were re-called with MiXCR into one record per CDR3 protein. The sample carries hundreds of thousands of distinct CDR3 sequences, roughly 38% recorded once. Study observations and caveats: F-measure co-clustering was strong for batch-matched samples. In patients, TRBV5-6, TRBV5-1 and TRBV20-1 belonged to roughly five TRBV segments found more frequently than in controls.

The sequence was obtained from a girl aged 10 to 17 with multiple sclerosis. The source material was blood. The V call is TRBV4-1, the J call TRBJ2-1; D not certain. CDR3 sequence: CASSQDKTTGYNEQFF. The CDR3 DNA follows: TGCGCCAGCAGCCAAGATAAGACGACTGGCTACAATGAGCAGTTCTTC.